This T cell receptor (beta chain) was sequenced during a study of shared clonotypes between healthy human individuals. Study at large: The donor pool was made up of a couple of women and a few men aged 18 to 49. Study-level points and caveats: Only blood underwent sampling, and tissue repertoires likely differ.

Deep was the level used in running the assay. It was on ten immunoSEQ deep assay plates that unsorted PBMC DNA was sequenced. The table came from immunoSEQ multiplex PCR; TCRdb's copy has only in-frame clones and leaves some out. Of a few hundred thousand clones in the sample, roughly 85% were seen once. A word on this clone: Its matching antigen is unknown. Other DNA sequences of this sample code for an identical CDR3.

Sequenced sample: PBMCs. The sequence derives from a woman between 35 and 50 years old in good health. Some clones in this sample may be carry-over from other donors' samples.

CDR3 coding DNA: TGTGCCACCAGCAGAGTGAGAGGGCTTAATGAAAAACTGTTTTTT. Encoded protein: CATSRVRGLNEKLFF. The chain employs TRBV15 and TRBJ1-4; no clear D gene. Trimming removed 1 base at V and 4 bases at J, with 10 bases between. This CDR3 spans 15 amino acids. Germline-derived CDR1 and CDR2 are LNHNV and YYDKDF (reference sequence).